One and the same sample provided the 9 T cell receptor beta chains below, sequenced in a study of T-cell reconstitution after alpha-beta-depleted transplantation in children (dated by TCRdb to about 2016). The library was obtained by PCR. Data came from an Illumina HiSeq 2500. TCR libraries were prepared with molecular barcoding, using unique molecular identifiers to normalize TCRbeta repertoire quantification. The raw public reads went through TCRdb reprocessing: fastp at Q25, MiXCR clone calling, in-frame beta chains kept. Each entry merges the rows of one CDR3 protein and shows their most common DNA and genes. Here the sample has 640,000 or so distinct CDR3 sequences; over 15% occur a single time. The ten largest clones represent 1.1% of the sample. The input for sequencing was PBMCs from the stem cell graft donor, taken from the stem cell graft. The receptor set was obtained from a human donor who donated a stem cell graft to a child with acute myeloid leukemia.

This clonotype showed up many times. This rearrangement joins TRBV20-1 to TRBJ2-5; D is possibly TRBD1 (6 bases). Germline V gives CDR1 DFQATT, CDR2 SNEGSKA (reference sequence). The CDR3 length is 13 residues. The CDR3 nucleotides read TGCAGCATTGTGGACAGCACCCAAGAGACCCAGTACTTC. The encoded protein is CSIVDSTQETQYF.

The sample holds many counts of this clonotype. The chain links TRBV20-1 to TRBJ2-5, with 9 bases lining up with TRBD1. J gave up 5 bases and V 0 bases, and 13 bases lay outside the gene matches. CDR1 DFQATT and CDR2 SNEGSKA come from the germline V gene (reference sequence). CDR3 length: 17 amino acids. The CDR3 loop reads CSARDPWRGQGGETQYF. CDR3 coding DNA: TGCAGTGCTAGAGATCCATGGAGGGGACAGGGAGGGGAGACCCAGTACTTC.

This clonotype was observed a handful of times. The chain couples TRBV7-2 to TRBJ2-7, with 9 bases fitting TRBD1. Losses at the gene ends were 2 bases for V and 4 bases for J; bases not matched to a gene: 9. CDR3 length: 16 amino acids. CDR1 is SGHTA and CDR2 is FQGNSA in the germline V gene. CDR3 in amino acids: CASSLWLGGQGYEQYF. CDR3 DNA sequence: TGTGCCAGCAGCTTATGGCTCGGGGGACAGGGTTACGAGCAGTACTTC. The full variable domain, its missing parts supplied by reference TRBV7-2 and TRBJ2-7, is GAGVSQSPSNKVTEKGKDVELRCDPISGHTALYWYRQSLGQGLEFLIYFQGNSAPDKSGLPSDRFSAERTGGSVSTLTIQRTQQEDSAVYLCASSLWLGGQGYEQYFGPGTRLTVT.

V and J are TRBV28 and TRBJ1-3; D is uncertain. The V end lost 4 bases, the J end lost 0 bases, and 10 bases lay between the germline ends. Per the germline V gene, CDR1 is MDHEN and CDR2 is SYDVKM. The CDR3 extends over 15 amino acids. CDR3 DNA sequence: TGTGCCAGCAGTTCCGGGTCCCACTCTGGAAACACCATATATTTT. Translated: CASSSGSHSGNTIYF.

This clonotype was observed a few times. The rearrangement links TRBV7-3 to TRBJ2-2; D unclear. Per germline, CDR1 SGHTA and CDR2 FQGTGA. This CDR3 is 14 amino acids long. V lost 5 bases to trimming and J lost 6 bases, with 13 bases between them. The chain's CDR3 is CASSPINRAGELFF. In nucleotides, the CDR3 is TGTGCCAGCAGCCCCATTAATCGGGCCGGGGAGCTGTTTTTT.

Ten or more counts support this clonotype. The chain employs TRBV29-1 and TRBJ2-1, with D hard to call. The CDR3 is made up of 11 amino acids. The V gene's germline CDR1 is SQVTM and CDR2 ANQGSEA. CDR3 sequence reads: CSPRKGNEQFF. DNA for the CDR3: TGCAGTCCACGGAAGGGCAATGAGCAGTTCTTC.

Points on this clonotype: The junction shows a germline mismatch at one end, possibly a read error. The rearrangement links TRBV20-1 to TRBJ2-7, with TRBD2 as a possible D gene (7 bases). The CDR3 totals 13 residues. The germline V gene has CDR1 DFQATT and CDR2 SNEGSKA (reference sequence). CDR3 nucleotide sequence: TGCAGTGCCAGAGGGGGGGCCCCCTACGAGCAGTACTTC. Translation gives CSARGGAPYEQYF.

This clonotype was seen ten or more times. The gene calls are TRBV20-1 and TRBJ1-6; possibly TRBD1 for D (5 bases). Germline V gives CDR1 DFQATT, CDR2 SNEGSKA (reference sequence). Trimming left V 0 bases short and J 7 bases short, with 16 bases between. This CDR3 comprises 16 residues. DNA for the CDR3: TGCAGTGCTAGAGACCTTGACTGGGGCGGAAATTCACCCCTCCACTTT. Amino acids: CSARDLDWGGNSPLHF.

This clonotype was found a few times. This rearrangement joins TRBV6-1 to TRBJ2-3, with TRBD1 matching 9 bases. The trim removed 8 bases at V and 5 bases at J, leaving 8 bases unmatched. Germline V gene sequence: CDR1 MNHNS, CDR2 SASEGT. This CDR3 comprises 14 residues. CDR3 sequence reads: CASGLDRGRDTQYF. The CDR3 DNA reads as TGTGCCAGCGGGCTGGACAGGGGCAGAGATACGCAGTATTTT.